Below are 32 T cell receptor beta chains sequenced from a single sample in a study of blood T cells in healthy people across ages. A J-beta primer mix and a sample-barcoded 5' primer were used in a second PCR of roughly 6 to 11 cycles. TCRdb re-analysed the 5' RACE reads in MiXCR, keeping a single row per CDR3 protein. The sample carries about 1.8 million distinct CDR3 sequences, around 48% recorded once. Sequenced: blood. The receptors come from a woman between 40 and 55 years old in good health.

The genes are TRBV6-5 and TRBJ1-1, with TRBD1 matching over 7 bases. Per germline, CDR1 MNHEY and CDR2 SVGAGI. The ends lost 4 bases at V and 11 bases at J; junction bases unmatched: 7. CDR3 length: 12 residues. CDR3 bases: TGTGCCAGCAGTTCCCCGGGCAGGGGGGCTTTCTTT. Its protein is CASSSPGRGAFF.

V usage is TRBV12-3 or TRBV12-4 and J usage is TRBJ1-1; D remains unclear. The CDR3 sequence is 15 residues long. V dropped 5 bases and J dropped 2 bases, with 15 bases sitting between them. The CDR3 sequence: CASSAQVKTNTEAFF. The DNA for the CDR3 is TGTGCCAGCAGTGCCCAAGTCAAGACTAACACTGAAGCTTTCTTT.

The rearrangement joins TRBV6-5 to TRBJ1-3; 7 bases align to TRBD1. The CDR3 length is 16 residues. V was clipped by 5 bases and J by 1 base; unmatched bases: 8. Germline V gives CDR1 MNHEY, CDR2 SVGAGI. Written as DNA, the CDR3 is TGTGCCAGCAGTCCCAGACAGGGAGGATCTGGAAACACCATATATTTT. As protein: CASSPRQGGSGNTIYF.

This clonotype was seen ten or more times. The chain recombines TRBV29-1 with TRBJ2-7; 11 positions match TRBD2. The CDR3 extends over 14 amino acids. Germline V gene sequence: CDR1 SQVTM, CDR2 ANQGSEA. V trimming: 4 bases; J trimming: 3 bases; junction bases outside the gene matches: 5. Here the CDR3 DNA reads TGCAGCGTTGTTCCCGGGACTAGCGGCTACGAGCAGTACTTC. It translates to CSVVPGTSGYEQYF.

The CDR3 reads CSAPRASGSETQYF. The DNA of the CDR3 is TGCAGTGCCCCCCGCGCTAGCGGGTCGGAGACCCAGTACTTC. The chain joins TRBV20-1 to TRBJ2-5; the match to TRBD2 covers 8 bases. Trimming took 6 bases from V and 5 from J; bases not matched to a gene: 11. The CDR3 loop spans 14 amino acids. CDR1 DFQATT and CDR2 SNEGSKA come from the germline V gene (reference sequence).

V usage is TRBV7-6 and J usage is TRBJ1-5; D remains ambiguous. Germline lookup yields CDR1 SGHVS and CDR2 FNYEAQ. The CDR3 is made up of 13 amino acids. V gave up 5 bases and J gave up 4 bases, with 9 bases separating them. The CDR3 here is CASSDGPNQPQHF. CDR3 in DNA: TGTGCCAGCAGCGACGGTCCTAATCAGCCCCAGCATTTT.

The V call is TRBV7-2, the J call TRBJ2-5, with a possible D match to TRBD2 (5 bases). The J call may be mistaken, given a closer DNA end match to TRBJ2-7. The CDR3 sequence is 15 residues long. CDR1 SGHTA and CDR2 FQGNSA come from the germline V gene. For the CDR3, the DNA is TGTGCCAGCAGCTTAGAACGGGGAAGACACTACGAGCAGTACTTC. Translated, it gives CASSLERGRHYEQYF.

The V call is TRBV6-2 or TRBV6-3, the J call TRBJ2-1; TRBD1 matches 10 bases. This CDR3 region has 15 residues. V lost 5 bases, J lost 7 bases, and 8 bases stayed unmatched. Germline CDR1 and CDR2: MNHEY and SVGEGT. CDR3 residues: CASSRGQGVRNEQFF. CDR3 sequence (DNA): TGTGCCAGCAGTCGCGGACAGGGGGTCAGAAATGAGCAGTTCTTC.

The rearrangement uses TRBV20-1 and TRBJ2-1; D uncertain. Germline lookup yields CDR1 DFQATT and CDR2 SNEGSKA (reference sequence). The CDR3 is 14 amino acids. Trimming removed 0 bases from V and 6 bases from J, with 12 bases in between. CDR3 in amino acids: CSAREMQRVNEQFF. The CDR3, as DNA: TGCAGTGCTAGAGAGATGCAACGTGTCAATGAGCAGTTCTTC.

This rearrangement joins TRBV5-5 to TRBJ2-1; D might be TRBD1 or TRBD2, each matching 5 bases. Per germline, CDR1 SGHKS and CDR2 YYEKEE (reference sequence). This CDR3 is built from 11 residues. CDR3 sequence reads: CGTEDTGEQFF. DNA of the CDR3: TGTGGCACGGAGGACACTGGGGAGCAGTTCTTC.

The chain is built from TRBV5-4 and TRBJ1-6; 8 bases are shared with TRBD1. V was clipped by 4 bases and J by 7 bases; unmatched bases: 7. Germline CDR1 and CDR2: SGHNT and YYREEE (reference sequence). There are 15 residues in the CDR3. CDR3 DNA: TGTGCCAGCAGCGTCGGACAGGGAACAAATTCACCCCTCCACTTT. Protein: CASSVGQGTNSPLHF. The complete variable domain, with remaining parts taken from reference TRBV5-4 and TRBJ1-6, reads ETGVTQSPTHLIKTRGQQVTLRCSSQSGHNTVSWYQQALGQGPQFIFQYYREEENGRGNFPPRFSGLQFPNYSSELNVNALELDDSALYLCASSVGQGTNSPLHFGNGTRLTVT.

This clonotype was counted a few times. V is TRBV7-2 and J is TRBJ2-1, with TRBD1 identical over 8 bases. Germline lookup yields CDR1 SGHTA and CDR2 FQGNSA. Trimming removed 5 bases from V and 9 bases from J; junction bases left unmatched: 12. The CDR3 is made up of 15 amino acids. In DNA, the CDR3 is TGTGCCAGCAGCATCCTACAGGGGGGAGGTGGTGAGCAGTTCTTC. Amino acids: CASSILQGGGGEQFF. Full variable domain (remainder filled in from reference TRBV7-2 and TRBJ2-1): GAGVSQSPSNKVTEKGKDVELRCDPISGHTALYWYRQSLGQGLEFLIYFQGNSAPDKSGLPSDRFSAERTGGSVSTLTIQRTQQEDSAVYLCASSILQGGGGEQFFGPGTRLTVL.

There are a few counts of this clonotype. This chain uses TRBV6-1 with TRBJ2-4, with 7 bases lining up with TRBD1. The assigned J gene may be wrong: the sequence end matches TRBJ2-7 better. CDR3 length equals 17 residues. CDR1 is MNHNS, CDR2 SASEGT, per germline. The CDR3 sequence: CASRKPRVEGQNYEQYF. The CDR3 nucleotides are TGTGCCAGCCGGAAACCTCGGGTTGAGGGACAGAACTACGAGCAGTACTTC.

The gene calls are TRBV4-3 and TRBJ1-2, with unresolved D. V gave up 0 bases and J gave up 4 bases, with 6 bases separating them. Germline loops: CDR1 LGHNA, CDR2 YSLEER. The CDR3 sequence is 13 residues long. The CDR3: CASSQDPSYGYTF. CDR3 in DNA: TGCGCCAGCAGCCAAGATCCGAGCTATGGCTACACCTTC.

This clonotype turned up a few times. The chain links TRBV7-2 to TRBJ2-3; unclear D gene. The CDR3 sequence is 14 residues long. The germline V gene encodes CDR1 SGHTA and CDR2 FQGNSA. V gave up 5 bases and J gave up 2 bases, with 11 bases separating them. Here the CDR3 reads CASSPLGATDTQYF. CDR3 nucleotides: TGTGCCAGCAGCCCCTTGGGTGCCACAGATACGCAGTATTTT. The full variable domain, in which reference TRBV7-2 and TRBJ2-3 provide the parts outside the CDR3, is GAGVSQSPSNKVTEKGKDVELRCDPISGHTALYWYRQSLGQGLEFLIYFQGNSAPDKSGLPSDRFSAERTGGSVSTLTIQRTQQEDSAVYLCASSPLGATDTQYFGPGTRLTVL.

The V and J genes are TRBV25-1 and TRBJ1-2; D is uncertain. This CDR3 contains 13 residues. V dropped 5 bases and J dropped 3 bases, with 10 bases sitting between them. Germline-derived CDR1 and CDR2 are MGHDK and SYGVNS. The CDR3 sequence is CASSRGGDYGYTF. The CDR3 DNA reads as TGTGCCAGCAGTAGAGGTGGCGACTATGGCTACACCTTC.

The chain recombines TRBV9 with TRBJ1-6; D gene unclear. Germline V gene lookup returns CDR1 SGDLS and CDR2 YYNGEE. The CDR3 runs to 15 residues. Trimming cost V 0 bases and J 5 bases, with 9 bases left between them. Here the CDR3 DNA reads TGTGCCAGCAGCGTAGATTTACAACATAATTCACCCCTCCACTTT. Amino acid sequence: CASSVDLQHNSPLHF.

This clonotype was observed a handful of times. V is TRBV10-3 and J is TRBJ2-7; 8 bases are shared with TRBD1. J gave up 6 bases and V 5 bases, and 3 bases lay outside the gene matches. The CDR3 sequence is 12 residues long. Germline V gives CDR1 ENHRY, CDR2 SYGVKD. The CDR3 spells CAISRTGFEQYF. The CDR3 coding sequence is TGTGCCATCAGTAGGACAGGGTTCGAGCAGTACTTC.

V is TRBV4-3 and J is TRBJ2-5, with TRBD2 as a possible D gene (6 bases). V gave up 0 bases and J gave up 11 bases, with 31 bases separating them. Germline values: CDR1 LGHNA, CDR2 YSLEER. CDR3 size: 19 residues. The chain's CDR3 is CASSQDGPGGLGTYNEQYF. The CDR3 DNA reads as TGCGCCAGCAGCCAAGATGGACCTGGGGGGTTGGGGACCTACAATGAGCAGTACTTC.

This clonotype occurred a few times. V is TRBV3-1 and J is TRBJ2-5; the D call may be TRBD1 or TRBD2 (6 bases each). The CDR3 loop spans 15 amino acids. Germline V gene data show CDR1 as LGHDT and CDR2 as YNNKEL (reference sequence). With 2 bases removed from V and 5 bases from J, the gap between germline ends came to 15 bases. Here the CDR3 reads CASSQRRDMVETQYF. The CDR3 nucleotides read TGTGCCAGCAGCCAACGGCGGGACATGGTTGAGACCCAGTACTTC.

This rearrangement joins TRBV9 to TRBJ2-5; D may be TRBD2 (6 bases). CDR3 length equals 13 residues. Germline CDR1 SGDLS, CDR2 YYNGEE. Trimming left V 3 bases short and J 4 bases short, with 10 bases between. CDR3 amino acids: CASSGWDLETQYF. CDR3 bases: TGTGCCAGCAGCGGCTGGGACTTAGAGACCCAGTACTTC.

The chain links TRBV4-3 to TRBJ1-6, with TRBD1 matching 10 bases. Germline trimming cut 3 bases from V and 7 bases from J; bases unmatched to any gene: 18. The germline V gene encodes CDR1 LGHNA and CDR2 YSLEER. The CDR3 sequence is 20 residues long. In nucleotides, the CDR3 is TGCGCCAGCAGCCACCATCCGGGACAGGGGTCTAGGCTTCCGAATTCACCCCTCCACTTT. Its translation is CASSHHPGQGSRLPNSPLHF.

This clonotype was counted a single time. The rearrangement uses TRBV12-3 or TRBV12-4 and TRBJ2-4; a weak D match, TRBD1 (6 bases). The J call is doubtful: the DNA matches TRBJ2-7 better. The CDR3 runs to 14 residues. Here the CDR3 reads CASKTGLAYDEQYF. CDR3 coding DNA: TGTGCCAGCAAAACAGGGCTGGCTTATGACGAGCAGTACTTC.

This rearrangement joins TRBV15 to TRBJ1-1; D call uncertain. CDR1 LNHNV and CDR2 YYDKDF come from the germline V gene (reference sequence). CDR3 length: 14 residues. With 0 bases removed from V and 4 bases from J, the gap between germline ends came to 9 bases. CDR3 DNA sequence: TGTGCCACCAGCAGAGACGGTAGGGCCACTGAAGCTTTCTTT. Amino acids: CATSRDGRATEAFF.

This clonotype has only one observation. The J gene is TRBJ2-5, the V gene TRBV20-1; 10 positions match TRBD1. The trim removed 5 bases at V and 4 bases at J, leaving 10 bases unmatched. The germline gives CDR1 DFQATT, CDR2 SNEGSKA (reference sequence). The CDR3 totals 15 residues. CDR3 sequence (DNA): TGCAGTGCTCGAAACGACAGGGACAGGGGAGAGACCCAGTACTTC. Amino acid sequence: CSARNDRDRGETQYF.

This chain connects TRBV2 to TRBJ1-5; D not certain. CDR3 length equals 14 residues. Trimming pared 4 bases from V and 5 bases from J, leaving 12 bases between. In germline, CDR1 is SNHLY, CDR2 FYNNEI. The CDR3 DNA sequence: TGTGCCAGCAGTGGAAGGAACAGATATCAGCCCCAGCATTTT. It codes for CASSGRNRYQPQHF. The whole variable domain, remainder taken from reference TRBV2 and TRBJ1-5, is EPEVTQTPSHQVTQMGQEVILRCVPISNHLYFYWYRQILGQKVEFLVSFYNNEISEKSEIFDDQFSVERPDGSNFTLKIRSTKLEDSAMYFCASSGRNRYQPQHFGDGTRLSIL.

The chain combines TRBV18 with TRBJ2-5; D may be TRBD1 (5 bases). V was cut by 3 bases and J by 2 bases, with 10 bases left in between. Germline assignment: CDR1 KGHSH and CDR2 LQKENI. CDR3 length: 14 residues. CDR3 DNA: TGTGCCAGCTCACCCAGACAGAGGCAAGAGACCCAGTACTTC. Translating gives CASSPRQRQETQYF.

The chain uses TRBV7-3 and TRBJ2-5, with a weak D call TRBD2 (6 bases). Germline loops: CDR1 SGHTA, CDR2 FQGTGA. The CDR3 has 15 residues. Trimming left V 1 base short and J 1 base short, with 10 bases between. As DNA, the CDR3 is TGTGCCAGCAGCTTAAGGGGACTTAGCCAAGAGACCCAGTACTTC. Translation: CASSLRGLSQETQYF.

The chain uses TRBV11-2 and TRBJ1-5; weak D call: TRBD1 (6 bases). CDR1 and CDR2 (germline): SGHAT, FQNNGV. V was pared by 5 bases and J by 7 bases, with 18 bases between. The CDR3 consists of 15 residues. This CDR3 is CASSVTGTGAQPQHF. Written as DNA, the CDR3 is TGTGCCAGCAGCGTAACAGGGACCGGAGCCCAGCCCCAGCATTTT.

This clonotype has only a few counts. V gene TRBV6-1 combines with J gene TRBJ2-3; tentative D call: TRBD1 (6 bases). Germline-derived CDR1 and CDR2 are MNHNS and SASEGT. V was trimmed by 6 bases and J by 7 bases, leaving 14 bases between them. The CDR3 is made up of 13 amino acids. This CDR3 reads CASRAGAGHTQYF. In nucleotides, the CDR3 is TGTGCCAGCAGGGCAGGGGCAGGGCATACGCAGTATTTT.

In this sample, this clonotype turned up a few times. The chain uses TRBV6-2 or TRBV6-3 and TRBJ1-2; no clear D gene. The CDR3 is made up of 13 amino acids. Trimming removed 7 bases at V and 8 bases at J, with 17 bases between. From germline, CDR1 is MNHEY and CDR2 SVGEGT. The CDR3 loop reads CASTERFTEGYTF. The CDR3 region has the DNA TGTGCCAGCACTGAACGATTTACGGAAGGCTACACCTTC.

The chain uses TRBV7-2 and TRBJ2-5; TRBD2 matches at 14 bases. After removal of 5 bases from V and 3 bases from J, the junction contained 8 bases not matched to a gene. The length of the CDR3 is 17 residues. Germline V gene lookup returns CDR1 SGHTA and CDR2 FQGNSA. CDR3 bases: TGTGCCAGCAGCACCCTGACTAGCGGGGGGGCCAAAGAGACCCAGTACTTC. It yields the protein CASSTLTSGGAKETQYF. The full variable domain, completed using reference TRBV7-2 and TRBJ2-5, is GAGVSQSPSNKVTEKGKDVELRCDPISGHTALYWYRQSLGQGLEFLIYFQGNSAPDKSGLPSDRFSAERTGGSVSTLTIQRTQQEDSAVYLCASSTLTSGGAKETQYFGPGTRLLVL.